Listed below are T cell receptor beta chains from one sample, sequenced in a study of T cells in Graves' hyperthyroidism and ophthalmopathy. TCRdb re-called the multiplex PCR reads with MiXCR, one entry per CDR3 protein. The table lists about 260,000 distinct CDR3 sequences, about a sixth of them singletons. Sequenced: blood. The receptors come from a woman between 18 and 30 years old with Graves' ophthalmopathy. Both conserved end residues are part of each CDR3. The D gene is left open where the match is weak. Expanded clones are given a class, and other clones once, few, many or no size at all.

clone_size: many
d_call: TRBD2
v_call: TRBV19
j_call: TRBJ2-1
cdr3_nt: TGTGCCAGTAGTATTGTACTAGCGGGGGACAATGAGCAGTTCTTC
cdr3_aa: CASSIVLAGDNEQFF

clone_size: many
d_call: NA
v_call: TRBV5-1
j_call: TRBJ2-5
cdr3_nt: TGCGCCAGCAGCAAAGCGGTGAACGCTGAAGAGACCCAGTACTTC
cdr3_aa: CASSKAVNAEETQYF

clone_size: many
d_call: NA
v_call: TRBV7-8
j_call: TRBJ1-3
cdr3_nt: TGTGCCAGCAGCTTAGTTACAGGGATCCCTGGAAACACCATATATTTT
cdr3_aa: CASSLVTGIPGNTIYF

clone_size: many
d_call: TRBD1
v_call: TRBV29-1
j_call: TRBJ1-2
cdr3_nt: TGCAGCGCCACTACGACAGGGAACTATGGCTACACCTTC
cdr3_aa: CSATTTGNYGYTF

clone_size: many
d_call: NA
v_call: TRBV2
j_call: TRBJ1-2
cdr3_nt: TGTGCCAGCAGTGAAGGATTGTTCCCTTACACCTTC
cdr3_aa: CASSEGLFPYTF

clone_size: many
d_call: TRBD1
v_call: TRBV5-1
j_call: TRBJ1-2
cdr3_nt: TGCGCCAGCAGCCCTAGGGACAGGGGATATGGCTACACCTTC
cdr3_aa: CASSPRDRGYGYTF

clone_size: many
d_call: NA
v_call: TRBV20-1
j_call: TRBJ2-3
cdr3_nt: TGCAGTGCGGAAACAGATACGCAGTATTTT
cdr3_aa: CSAETDTQYF

clone_size: NA
d_call: NA
v_call: TRBV28
j_call: TRBJ2-1
cdr3_nt: TGTGCCAGCAGTTTTAGAACCCTCAATGAGCAGTTCTTC
cdr3_aa: CASSFRTLNEQFF

clone_size: NA
d_call: NA
v_call: TRBV11-1
j_call: TRBJ1-1
cdr3_nt: TGTGCCAGCAGCCCAACAGGGTGGGACACTGAAGCTTTCTTT
cdr3_aa: CASSPTGWDTEAFF

clone_size: many
d_call: TRBD1
v_call: TRBV3-1
j_call: TRBJ2-7
cdr3_nt: TGTGCCAGCAGCCGCTACCGGGACAGAACCTACGAGCAGTACTTC
cdr3_aa: CASSRYRDRTYEQYF

clone_size: many
d_call: TRBD1
v_call: TRBV20-1
j_call: TRBJ2-5
cdr3_nt: TGCAGTGCTAAAAGACAGGGGGTTCAAGAGACCCAGTACTTC
cdr3_aa: CSAKRQGVQETQYF

clone_size: many
d_call: NA
v_call: TRBV28
j_call: TRBJ1-1
cdr3_nt: TGTGCCAGCACTATCAGAGGCGGGAACACTGAAGCTTTCTTT
cdr3_aa: CASTIRGGNTEAFF

clone_size: once
d_call: TRBD2
v_call: TRBV12-3/TRBV12-4
j_call: TRBJ2-7
cdr3_nt: TGTGCCAGCAGTTCGGGACTAGCGGGCGTTCAAGGCGAGCAGTACTTC
cdr3_aa: CASSSGLAGVQGEQYF

clone_size: many
d_call: TRBD1
v_call: TRBV12-3/TRBV12-4
j_call: TRBJ2-5
cdr3_nt: TGTGCCAGCAGCCCCCGACAGGGTAGTTGGGAGACCCAGTACTTC
cdr3_aa: CASSPRQGSWETQYF

clone_size: many
d_call: NA
v_call: TRBV7-2
j_call: TRBJ1-3
cdr3_nt: TGTGCCAGCAGCAACCGGACAGCGCCTTCTGGAAACACCATATATTTT
cdr3_aa: CASSNRTAPSGNTIYF

clone_size: NA
d_call: TRBD1
v_call: TRBV20-1
j_call: TRBJ2-4
cdr3_nt: TGCAGTGCTAGAATAGTCCCGGGACAGGGGCGCTTTTTAGCCAAAAACATTCAGTACTTC
cdr3_aa: CSARIVPGQGRFLAKNIQYF

clone_size: NA
d_call: TRBD1
v_call: TRBV11-2
j_call: TRBJ1-3
cdr3_nt: TGTGCCAGTGGGACAGGGCTCTCTGGAAACACCATATATTTT
cdr3_aa: CASGTGLSGNTIYF

clone_size: many
d_call: NA
v_call: TRBV7-9
j_call: TRBJ2-5
cdr3_nt: TGTGCCAGCAGCTTATTGTCGGGTCACGGAGAGACCCAGTACTTC
cdr3_aa: CASSLLSGHGETQYF

clone_size: many
d_call: TRBD1
v_call: TRBV5-1
j_call: TRBJ1-4
cdr3_nt: TGCGCCAGCAGCTTGGGGGGGACAGGGAATGAAAAACTGTTTTTT
cdr3_aa: CASSLGGTGNEKLFF

clone_size: many
d_call: TRBD1
v_call: TRBV6-1
j_call: TRBJ1-1
cdr3_nt: TGTGCCAGCAGTATGACAGGGGGAAACACTGAAGCTTTCTTT
cdr3_aa: CASSMTGGNTEAFF

clone_size: NA
d_call: NA
v_call: TRBV4-3
j_call: TRBJ2-2
cdr3_nt: TGCGCCAGCAGCCAAATCCCTCCGGGTCCTACTTACACCGGGGAGCTGTTTTTT
cdr3_aa: CASSQIPPGPTYTGELFF

clone_size: many
d_call: NA
v_call: TRBV5-1
j_call: TRBJ1-2
cdr3_nt: TGCGCCAGCAGCCCCGCCGGGATAGGGGGCTATGGCTACACCTTC
cdr3_aa: CASSPAGIGGYGYTF

clone_size: many
d_call: NA
v_call: TRBV7-6
j_call: TRBJ2-2
cdr3_nt: TGTGCCAGCAGCTTAGACAGCGCGAACACCGGGGAGCTGTTTTTT
cdr3_aa: CASSLDSANTGELFF

clone_size: many
d_call: TRBD1
v_call: TRBV14
j_call: TRBJ1-1
cdr3_nt: TGTGCCAGCAGTCCAACCTCGGACAGGGGGTACACTGAAGCTTTCTTT
cdr3_aa: CASSPTSDRGYTEAFF

clone_size: many
d_call: NA
v_call: TRBV6-6
j_call: TRBJ1-6
cdr3_nt: TGTGCCAGCAGTTACATGAGCTCCTATAATTCACCCCTCCACTTT
cdr3_aa: CASSYMSSYNSPLHF

clone_size: many
d_call: NA
v_call: TRBV4-1
j_call: TRBJ2-3
cdr3_nt: TGCGCCAGCAGCAAATCCGGGACTGGATACACAGATACGCAGTATTTT
cdr3_aa: CASSKSGTGYTDTQYF

clone_size: many
d_call: NA
v_call: TRBV6-1
j_call: TRBJ1-2
cdr3_nt: TGTGCCAGCAGTACCGTTAACTATGGCTACACCTTC
cdr3_aa: CASSTVNYGYTF

clone_size: many
d_call: TRBD2
v_call: TRBV12-3/TRBV12-4
j_call: TRBJ2-3
cdr3_nt: TGTGCCAGCAGGAAGCGGGGGGGGACAGATACGCAGTATTTT
cdr3_aa: CASRKRGGTDTQYF

clone_size: many
d_call: NA
v_call: TRBV20-1
j_call: TRBJ2-7
cdr3_nt: TGCAGTGCGGAGCGGGACAGAGACTACGAGCAGTACTTC
cdr3_aa: CSAERDRDYEQYF

clone_size: many
d_call: TRBD1
v_call: TRBV5-1
j_call: TRBJ1-2
cdr3_nt: TGCGCCAGCAGCCCCGGACAGGGCAGCTATGGCTACACCTTC
cdr3_aa: CASSPGQGSYGYTF

clone_size: many
d_call: NA
v_call: TRBV7-9
j_call: TRBJ1-2
cdr3_nt: TGTGCCAGCAGCCCTCCGGGCCCCGGGCGTGGCTACACCTTC
cdr3_aa: CASSPPGPGRGYTF

clone_size: many
d_call: NA
v_call: TRBV27
j_call: TRBJ1-2
cdr3_nt: TGTGCCAGCAGTTTATCGAGGGGTTCCGGGACATCCCACTATGGCTACACCTTC
cdr3_aa: CASSLSRGSGTSHYGYTF

clone_size: few
d_call: NA
v_call: TRBV20-1
j_call: TRBJ2-3
cdr3_nt: TGCAGTGCTAGAACGGGTTTTGCCACAGATACGCAGTATTTT
cdr3_aa: CSARTGFATDTQYF

clone_size: many
d_call: NA
v_call: TRBV6-1
j_call: TRBJ2-7
cdr3_nt: TGTGCCAGCAGCCCCGGGCCCTACGAGCAGTACTTC
cdr3_aa: CASSPGPYEQYF

clone_size: few
d_call: TRBD2
v_call: TRBV12-3/TRBV12-4
j_call: TRBJ2-2
cdr3_nt: TGTGCCAGCAGCCGGGGACTAAACACCGGGGAGCTGTTTTTT
cdr3_aa: CASSRGLNTGELFF

clone_size: many
d_call: NA
v_call: TRBV3-1
j_call: TRBJ2-7
cdr3_nt: TGTGCCAGCAGTCCCGGGCCGGCCTACGAGCAGTACTTC
cdr3_aa: CASSPGPAYEQYF

clone_size: NA
d_call: TRBD2
v_call: TRBV20-1
j_call: TRBJ2-5
cdr3_nt: TGCAGTGCTAGAGCCCCTAGCGGGGGCCAAGAGACCCAGTACTTC
cdr3_aa: CSARAPSGGQETQYF

clone_size: many
d_call: TRBD2
v_call: TRBV10-3
j_call: TRBJ2-1
cdr3_nt: TGTGCCATCTCAGTAGCGGGAGGGCCCAATGAGCAGTTCTTC
cdr3_aa: CAISVAGGPNEQFF

clone_size: many
d_call: NA
v_call: TRBV6-1
j_call: TRBJ1-2
cdr3_nt: TGTGCCAGCAGTCCCCGACAGTTCCTCTATGGCTACACCTTC
cdr3_aa: CASSPRQFLYGYTF

clone_size: many
d_call: NA
v_call: TRBV11-2
j_call: TRBJ1-2
cdr3_nt: TGTGCCAGCAGCCTTTTCGGGGCAGGGAAAAACTATGGCTACACCTTC
cdr3_aa: CASSLFGAGKNYGYTF

clone_size: many
d_call: NA
v_call: TRBV28
j_call: TRBJ2-1
cdr3_nt: TGTGCCAGCAGGCGACCGGACAGTTACAATGAGCAGTTCTTC
cdr3_aa: CASRRPDSYNEQFF

clone_size: NA
d_call: TRBD2
v_call: TRBV20-1
j_call: TRBJ2-5
cdr3_nt: TGCAGTGCTAGAGACCCGTCCGGGGGCGGGAGGGCCAGAGAGACCCAGTACTTC
cdr3_aa: CSARDPSGGGRARETQYF

clone_size: many
d_call: TRBD1
v_call: TRBV3-1
j_call: TRBJ2-5
cdr3_nt: TGTGCCAGCAGCGAGGGAATAAGGACAGGGGGCGAGGAGACCCAGTACTTC
cdr3_aa: CASSEGIRTGGEETQYF

clone_size: many
d_call: TRBD1
v_call: TRBV6-1
j_call: TRBJ2-3
cdr3_nt: TGTGCCAGCAGAACCTGGGACAGCCCAAGGGGAGATACGCAGTATTTT
cdr3_aa: CASRTWDSPRGDTQYF

clone_size: many
d_call: NA
v_call: TRBV30
j_call: TRBJ2-5
cdr3_nt: TGTGCCTCTTCGGGGCCGGACCAAGAGACCCAGTACTTC
cdr3_aa: CASSGPDQETQYF

clone_size: few
d_call: NA
v_call: TRBV27
j_call: TRBJ2-3
cdr3_nt: TGTGCCAGCAGGACCCCAGGGGCCACAGATACGCAGTATTTT
cdr3_aa: CASRTPGATDTQYF

clone_size: NA
d_call: NA
v_call: TRBV9
j_call: TRBJ2-3
cdr3_nt: TGTGCCAGCAGCGCCGGACTCGCGGGGGCCCCAGATACGCAGTATTTT
cdr3_aa: CASSAGLAGAPDTQYF

clone_size: many
d_call: TRBD2
v_call: TRBV15
j_call: TRBJ2-1
cdr3_nt: TGTGCCACCAGCAGAGAAGGCGGGAGAACCTATGAGCAGTTCTTC
cdr3_aa: CATSREGGRTYEQFF

clone_size: many
d_call: TRBD2
v_call: TRBV5-1
j_call: TRBJ2-3
cdr3_nt: TGCGCCAGCAGCTTGGGGCCTAGCGGGGGGCGGAGCACAGATACGCAGTATTTT
cdr3_aa: CASSLGPSGGRSTDTQYF

clone_size: many
d_call: NA
v_call: TRBV20-1
j_call: TRBJ1-5
cdr3_nt: TGCAGTGCTAGTACGGGGCTATATAGCAATCAGCCCCAGCATTTT
cdr3_aa: CSASTGLYSNQPQHF

clone_size: few
d_call: NA
v_call: TRBV7-9
j_call: TRBJ2-5
cdr3_nt: TGTGCCAGCAGCTTAGAGAGGGGGGAGACCCAGTACTTC
cdr3_aa: CASSLERGETQYF

clone_size: NA
d_call: NA
v_call: TRBV2
j_call: TRBJ2-1
cdr3_nt: TGTGCCACCATAACAGGGTTGAACAATGAGCAGTTCTTC
cdr3_aa: CATITGLNNEQFF

clone_size: NA
d_call: TRBD2
v_call: TRBV20-1
j_call: TRBJ2-7
cdr3_nt: TGCAGTGCCTACACCGTCCTAGCGGGAATGGACGAGCAGTACTTC
cdr3_aa: CSAYTVLAGMDEQYF

clone_size: many
d_call: TRBD1
v_call: TRBV12-3/TRBV12-4
j_call: TRBJ1-1
cdr3_nt: TGTGCCAGCCGACAGGGGTTCCTCACTGAAGCTTTCTTT
cdr3_aa: CASRQGFLTEAFF

clone_size: many
d_call: NA
v_call: TRBV9
j_call: TRBJ1-1
cdr3_nt: TGTGCCAGCAGCGTCTCCGGGACGGGGAACACTGAAGCTTTCTTT
cdr3_aa: CASSVSGTGNTEAFF

clone_size: few
d_call: NA
v_call: TRBV28
j_call: TRBJ1-6
cdr3_nt: TGTGCCAGCAGCATAAGCCGCTCACCCCTCCACTTT
cdr3_aa: CASSISRSPLHF

clone_size: many
d_call: NA
v_call: TRBV18
j_call: TRBJ1-1
cdr3_nt: TGTGCCAGCTCACCACAGGGGACGGGCCTCACTGAAGCTTTCTTT
cdr3_aa: CASSPQGTGLTEAFF

clone_size: many
d_call: NA
v_call: TRBV29-1
j_call: TRBJ1-2
cdr3_nt: TGCAGCGTTCGCGATGACTATGGCTACACCTTC
cdr3_aa: CSVRDDYGYTF

clone_size: many
d_call: TRBD1
v_call: TRBV6-1
j_call: TRBJ1-1
cdr3_nt: TGTGCCAGCAGTGACGCCAGACAGGGGAACACTGAAGCTTTCTTT
cdr3_aa: CASSDARQGNTEAFF